Listed here is a single T cell receptor beta chain. The data were obtained in a study of T cell responses to AZD1222 COVID-19 vaccine. This CDR3 comprises 16 residues. The J segment lost 6 bases and the V segment lost 2 bases, leaving 7 bases of the junction unmatched. CDR1 MGHRA and CDR2 YSYEKL come from the germline V gene. Using immunoSEQ multiplex PCR, the repertoire was profiled, and TCRdb retains in-frame clones only, with some absent. The sample has 150,000 or so clones, approximately 89% seen once; the top ten hold under 2.5%. Sequenced here: peripheral blood, sampled on day 0 of AZD1222 vaccination. The V call is TRBV4-1, the J call TRBJ1-6; 7 bases map to TRBD1. The receptor was isolated from an adult in good health. Written as DNA, the CDR3 is TGCGCCAGCAGCCAACCCACGAGGGGGCGTAATTCACCCCTCCACTTT. As protein: CASSQPTRGRNSPLHF.